Sequencing of this TCR beta chain was carried out in a study of T cell responses to AZD1222 COVID-19 vaccine. Study observations and caveats: Possibly, clonal diversity was underestimated; donors were largely white British and included more females. Just six people given AZD1222 tested seropositive at baseline. Repertoire samples came only from after the peak T cell response.

Data came from immunoSEQ multiplex PCR; TCRdb stores just in-frame clones and leaves some out. The sample has roughly 120,000 clones; around nine tenths are singletons. This CDR3 has 14 amino acids. The germline V gene has CDR1 MNHEY and CDR2 SVGEGT. The J segment lost 9 bases and the V segment lost 0 bases, leaving 6 bases of the junction unmatched. Note on this clone: The target antigen is unknown.

The input for sequencing was peripheral blood, taken on day 0 of AZD1222 vaccination. This chain connects TRBV6-2 or TRBV6-3 to TRBJ1-1, with 8 positions matching TRBD1. This TCR derives from an adult in good health. The CDR3 reads CASSYSATGDKAFF. The CDR3 bases are TGTGCCAGCAGTTACTCTGCGACAGGGGACAAAGCTTTCTTT.